A single sample gave rise to the 14 T cell receptor beta chains below, sequenced in a study of cytomegalovirus exposure and HLA in healthy donors. PCR used 60 Vbeta primers and 13 Jbeta primers. Produced via immunoSEQ multiplex PCR; TCRdb's table is partial and in-frame only. The sample totals tens of thousands of clones. The sequenced sample was PBMCs. These receptors were obtained from a woman under 40 in good health and CMV-seronegative.

J is TRBJ2-7 and V is TRBV11-2, with 7 bases aligning to TRBD1. The trim removed 5 bases at V and 2 bases at J, leaving 9 bases unmatched. The CDR3 has 15 residues. Looked up from germline, CDR1 is SGHAT and CDR2 is FQNNGV. CDR3 amino acids: CASSPSTGATYEQYF. DNA for the CDR3: TGTGCCAGCAGCCCCTCTACAGGGGCCACCTACGAGCAGTACTTC.

The rearrangement links TRBV10-3 to TRBJ1-1, with 9 positions matching TRBD1. The V gene end was trimmed by 10 bases and the J gene end by 1 base; junction bases not matched to a gene: 4. Per the germline V gene, CDR1 is ENHRY and CDR2 is SYGVKD. The CDR3 runs to 13 residues. CDR3 sequence: CATRGQGNTEAFF. The CDR3 DNA sequence: TGTGCCACACGGGGACAGGGGAACACTGAAGCTTTCTTT.

The chain couples TRBV2 to TRBJ2-7; D is uncertain. The CDR3 loop spans 11 amino acids. Germline values: CDR1 SNHLY, CDR2 FYNNEI. V was shortened by 7 bases and J by 3 bases, with 7 bases between the two germline ends. This CDR3 reads CASMLGYEQYF. DNA for the CDR3: TGTGCCAGCATGCTAGGCTACGAGCAGTACTTC.

The J gene is TRBJ2-4, the V gene TRBV19; D perhaps matches TRBD2 (5 bases). The germline V and J ends were trimmed by 6 bases and 6 bases, with 9 bases remaining between them. Germline V gene sequence: CDR1 LNHDA, CDR2 SQIVND (reference sequence). The length of the CDR3 is 12 residues. Here the CDR3 reads CASSPRGNIQYF. CDR3 sequence (DNA): TGTGCCAGTAGCCCTCGGGGAAACATTCAGTACTTC.

This sequence joins TRBV6-1 and TRBJ1-2, with TRBD1 as a possible D gene (6 bases). The CDR3 has 13 amino acids. V was cut by 6 bases and J by 8 bases, with 16 bases left in between. Germline V gives CDR1 MNHNS, CDR2 SASEGT. The CDR3 sequence: CASSKQGKSGYTF. The DNA of the CDR3 is TGTGCCAGCAGCAAACAGGGAAAAAGCGGCTACACCTTC.

V usage is TRBV4-1 and J usage is TRBJ1-1; the D is unclear. Germline V gene data show CDR1 as MGHRA and CDR2 as YSYEKL. This CDR3 has 15 residues. Trimming cost V 2 bases and J 2 bases, with 12 bases left between them. The CDR3 spells CASSQHHRPNTEAFF. CDR3 coding DNA: TGCGCCAGCAGCCAACACCACAGACCCAACACTGAAGCTTTCTTT.

The chain combines TRBV6-6 with TRBJ2-3, with 10 bases matching TRBD1. V was clipped by 3 bases and J by 3 bases; unmatched bases: 3. CDR1 and CDR2 (germline): MNHNY, SVGAGI (reference sequence). CDR3 length equals 15 residues. This CDR3 is CASSYLDRGTDTQYF. DNA for the CDR3: TGTGCCAGCAGTTATTTGGACAGGGGGACAGATACGCAGTATTTT.

This chain uses TRBV6-7 with TRBJ1-1, with D tentatively TRBD1 (5 bases). TRBV6-7 is an ORF, and what it does is uncertain. Trimming pared 0 bases from V and 3 bases from J, leaving 11 bases between. The CDR3 is made up of 15 amino acids. The CDR3 region has the DNA TGTGCCAGCAGTTACTCCTCTGGGGGGGACACTGAAGCTTTCTTT. Its translation: CASSYSSGGDTEAFF.

The genes are TRBV27 and TRBJ1-1; the D is unclear. Germline loops: CDR1 MNHEY, CDR2 SMNVEV (reference sequence). The CDR3 runs 13 residues. Trimming cost V 3 bases and J 2 bases, with 7 bases left between them. The CDR3 DNA reads TGTGCCAGCAGTTTGAAGAGAAACACTGAAGCTTTCTTT. It translates to CASSLKRNTEAFF.

V gene TRBV11-2 combines with J gene TRBJ2-5; 7 positions match TRBD2. Trimming at V came to 5 bases and at J to 5 bases, leaving 8 bases not matched to a gene. Germline V gene sequence: CDR1 SGHAT, CDR2 FQNNGV. The CDR3 is 14 residues long. CDR3 protein: CASSHDRAGETQYF. CDR3 coding DNA: TGTGCCAGCAGCCACGACAGAGCGGGGGAGACCCAGTACTTC.

V is TRBV2 and J is TRBJ2-1, with 13 bases lining up with TRBD2. This CDR3 has 13 amino acids. In germline, CDR1 is SNHLY, CDR2 FYNNEI. V lost 6 bases, J lost 14 bases, and 7 bases stayed unmatched. The CDR3 nucleotides are TGTGCCAGCAGAAGGACTAGCGGGAGTGTGGAGTTCTTC. Amino acids: CASRRTSGSVEFF.

The chain carries TRBV6-1 and TRBJ1-1, with a tentative D call TRBD1 (6 bases). Germline-derived CDR1 and CDR2 are MNHNS and SASEGT. Trimming cost V 5 bases and J 5 bases, with 12 bases left between them. This CDR3 is 13 amino acids long. The CDR3 DNA sequence: TGTGCCAGCAGTCCCCAGGGGCCGACTGAAGCTTTCTTT. Residues: CASSPQGPTEAFF.

V usage is TRBV29-1 and J usage is TRBJ1-1; D is ambiguous. Germline V gene lookup returns CDR1 SQVTM and CDR2 ANQGSEA. V lost 4 bases to trimming and J lost 4 bases, with 10 bases between them. The CDR3 contains 12 residues. The CDR3 spells CSVVIRGTEAFF. The CDR3 bases are TGCAGCGTTGTGATCCGGGGCACTGAAGCTTTCTTT.

The rearrangement links TRBV4-1 to TRBJ2-2; TRBD1 agrees at 10 bases. The CDR3 sequence is 15 residues long. V trimming: 5 bases; J trimming: 4 bases; junction bases outside the gene matches: 4. Germline V CDR1 and CDR2: MGHRA, YSYEKL. The CDR3 reads CASSSTGGITGELFF. For the CDR3, the DNA is TGCGCCAGCAGCTCGACAGGGGGCATCACCGGGGAGCTGTTTTTT.